This paragraph covers one TCR beta chain sequence. Its specificity is unknown. The data were taken from a study of radiation and T cells in renal cell carcinoma. Findings of the study overall: In blood, top tumor clones expanded by 2 weeks, shrinking by 4.

Sequencing was performed with immunoSEQ multiplex PCR; in TCRdb, only in-frame clones are kept and a portion is missing. The data contain about 86,000 clones, approximately 86% of them seen just once; the ten biggest clones take up 9.4%. Regarding time point: blood 4 weeks post-SBRT, at nephrectomy. Treatment meaning: 15 Gy SBRT to primary tumor, nephrectomy 4 weeks later. Nephrectomy followed 15 Gy stereotactic body radiation by 4 weeks. This renal cell carcinoma was of the clear cell type. CDR3 length: 16 residues. Germline assignment: CDR1 SGHNT and CDR2 YENEEA. After removal of 5 bases from V and 0 bases from J, the junction contained 7 bases not matched to a gene.

The chain employs TRBV11-3 and TRBJ2-1; 7 nucleotides match TRBD1. The starting material was blood, obtained from a patient whose treatment included radiotherapy and nephrectomy. The receptor's source is a man aged 50 to 59 with renal cell carcinoma. CDR3 DNA sequence: TGTGCCAGCAGCCCTGGACAGGTTTTCTCCTACAATGAGCAGTTCTTC. This gives the protein CASSPGQVFSYNEQFF.